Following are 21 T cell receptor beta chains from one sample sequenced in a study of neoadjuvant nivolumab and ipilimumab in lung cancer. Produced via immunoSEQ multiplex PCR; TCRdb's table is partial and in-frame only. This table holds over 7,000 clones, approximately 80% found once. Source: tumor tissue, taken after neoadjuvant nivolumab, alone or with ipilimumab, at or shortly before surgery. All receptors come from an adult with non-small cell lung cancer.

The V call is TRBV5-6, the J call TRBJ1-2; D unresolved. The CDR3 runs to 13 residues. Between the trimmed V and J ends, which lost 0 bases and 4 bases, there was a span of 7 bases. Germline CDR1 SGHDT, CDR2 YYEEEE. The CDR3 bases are TGTGCCAGCAGCTTGGGAGAGAGCTATGGCTACACCTTC. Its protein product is CASSLGESYGYTF.

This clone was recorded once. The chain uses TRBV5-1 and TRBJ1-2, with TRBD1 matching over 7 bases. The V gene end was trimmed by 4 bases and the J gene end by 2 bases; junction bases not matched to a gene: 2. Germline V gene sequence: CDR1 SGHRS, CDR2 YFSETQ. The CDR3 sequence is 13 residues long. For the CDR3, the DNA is TGCGCCAGCAGCGTGACAGGGAACTATGGCTACACCTTC. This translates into CASSVTGNYGYTF.

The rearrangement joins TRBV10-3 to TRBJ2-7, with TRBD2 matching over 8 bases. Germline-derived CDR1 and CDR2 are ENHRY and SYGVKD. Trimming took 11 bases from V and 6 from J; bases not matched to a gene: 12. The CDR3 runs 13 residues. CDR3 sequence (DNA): TGTGCCTCCAGGTCGGGAGGGGCTGGCGAGCAGTACTTC. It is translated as CASRSGGAGEQYF.

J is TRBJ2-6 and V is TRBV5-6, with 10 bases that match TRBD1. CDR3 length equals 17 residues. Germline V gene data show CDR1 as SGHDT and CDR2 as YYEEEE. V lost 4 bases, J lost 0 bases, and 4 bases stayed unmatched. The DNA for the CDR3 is TGTGCCAGCAGCCAGTGGACAGGGGGCTCTGGGGCCAACGTCCTGACTTTC. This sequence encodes CASSQWTGGSGANVLTF.

CDR3 residues: CASTSPGRVGEQYF. The DNA for the CDR3 is TGTGCCAGCACCTCCCCAGGGAGGGTTGGCGAGCAGTACTTC. This sequence joins TRBV6-6 and TRBJ2-7; 7 bases map to TRBD2. V lost 7 bases, J lost 6 bases, and 12 bases stayed unmatched. The germline V gene has CDR1 MNHNY and CDR2 SVGAGI (reference sequence). The CDR3 totals 14 residues.

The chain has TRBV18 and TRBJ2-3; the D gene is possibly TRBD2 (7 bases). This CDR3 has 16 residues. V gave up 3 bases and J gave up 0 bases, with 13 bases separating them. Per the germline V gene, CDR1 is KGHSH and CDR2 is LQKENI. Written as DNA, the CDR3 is TGTGCCAGCTCACCGCAAGGGGGGGAGAGCACAGATACGCAGTATTTT. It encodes CASSPQGGESTDTQYF.

This CDR3 is CASSLQDGTTYEQYF. In DNA, the CDR3 is TGTGCCAGCAGCTTACAAGACGGAACCACCTACGAGCAGTACTTC. The J gene is TRBJ2-7, the V gene TRBV7-3; D unresolved. V was pared by 2 bases and J by 2 bases, with 13 bases between. Germline assignment: CDR1 SGHTA and CDR2 FQGTGA. The CDR3 has 15 residues.

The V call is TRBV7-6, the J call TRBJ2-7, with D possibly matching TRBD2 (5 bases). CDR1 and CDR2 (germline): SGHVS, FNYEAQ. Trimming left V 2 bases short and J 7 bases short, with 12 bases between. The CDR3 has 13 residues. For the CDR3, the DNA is TGTGCCAGCAGCTTAAAGGACCCGGGGGAGCAGTACTTC. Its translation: CASSLKDPGEQYF. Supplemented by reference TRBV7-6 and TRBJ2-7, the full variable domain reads GAGVSQSPRYKVTKRGQDVALRCDPISGHVSLYWYRQALGQGPEFLTYFNYEAQQDKSGLPNDRFSAERPEGSISTLTIQRTEQRDSAMYRCASSLKDPGEQYFGPGTRLTVT.

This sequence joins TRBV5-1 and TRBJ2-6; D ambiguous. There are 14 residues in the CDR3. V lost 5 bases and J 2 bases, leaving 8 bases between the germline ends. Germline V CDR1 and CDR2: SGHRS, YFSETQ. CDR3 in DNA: TGCGCCAGCAGTTCAGTCCCTGGGGCCAACGTCCTGACTTTC. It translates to CASSSVPGANVLTF. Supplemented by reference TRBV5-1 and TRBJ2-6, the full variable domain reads KAGVTQTPRYLIKTRGQQVTLSCSPISGHRSVSWYQQTPGQGLQFLFEYFSETQRNKGNFPGRFSGRQFSNSRSEMNVSTLELGDSALYLCASSSVPGANVLTFGAGSRLTVL.

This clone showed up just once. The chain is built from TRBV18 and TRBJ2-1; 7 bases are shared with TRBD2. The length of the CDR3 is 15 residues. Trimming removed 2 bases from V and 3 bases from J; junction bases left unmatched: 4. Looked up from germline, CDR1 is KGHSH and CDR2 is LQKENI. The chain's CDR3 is CASSPNGGIYNEQFF. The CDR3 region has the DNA TGTGCCAGCTCACCAAACGGGGGGATCTACAATGAGCAGTTCTTC.

DNA of the CDR3: TGTGCCTGGGGGACTTTCACTGAAGCTTTCTTT. Amino acids: CAWGTFTEAFF. The chain uses TRBV30 and TRBJ1-1, with a possible D match to TRBD1 (5 bases). V was trimmed by 5 bases and J by 4 bases, leaving 8 bases between them. The germline V gene has CDR1 GTSNPN and CDR2 SVGIG (reference sequence). CDR3 length: 11 amino acids.

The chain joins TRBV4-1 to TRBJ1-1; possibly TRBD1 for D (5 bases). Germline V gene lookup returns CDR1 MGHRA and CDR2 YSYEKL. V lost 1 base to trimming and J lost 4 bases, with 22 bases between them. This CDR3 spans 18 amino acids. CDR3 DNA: TGCGCCAGCAGCCAAGTTGCCATTGGTAACAGGATCTCCACTGAAGCTTTCTTT. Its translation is CASSQVAIGNRISTEAFF.

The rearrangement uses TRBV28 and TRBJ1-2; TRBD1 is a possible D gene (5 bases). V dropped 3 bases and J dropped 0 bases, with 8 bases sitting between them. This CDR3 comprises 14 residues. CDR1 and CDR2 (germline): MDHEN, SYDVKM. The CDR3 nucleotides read TGTGCCAGCAGTTTCGACAGTACTAACTATGGCTACACCTTC. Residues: CASSFDSTNYGYTF.

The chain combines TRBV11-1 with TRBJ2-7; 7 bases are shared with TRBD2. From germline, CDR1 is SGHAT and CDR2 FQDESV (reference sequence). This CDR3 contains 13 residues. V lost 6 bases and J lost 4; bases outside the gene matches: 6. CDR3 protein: CASSYSGPYEQYF. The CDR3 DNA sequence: TGTGCCAGCAGTTATAGCGGGCCATACGAGCAGTACTTC.

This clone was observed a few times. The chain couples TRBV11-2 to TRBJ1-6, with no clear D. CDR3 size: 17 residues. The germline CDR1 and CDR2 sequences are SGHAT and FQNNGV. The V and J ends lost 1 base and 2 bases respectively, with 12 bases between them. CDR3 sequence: CASSLVARIAYNSPLHF. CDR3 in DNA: TGTGCCAGCAGCTTAGTGGCAAGGATAGCCTATAATTCACCCCTCCACTTT.

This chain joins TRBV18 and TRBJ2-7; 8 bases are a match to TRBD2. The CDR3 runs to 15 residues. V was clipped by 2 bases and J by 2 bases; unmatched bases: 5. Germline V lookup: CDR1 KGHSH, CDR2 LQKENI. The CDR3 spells CASSPTGGSAYEQYF. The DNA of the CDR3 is TGTGCCAGCTCACCAACGGGGGGGTCCGCCTACGAGCAGTACTTC.

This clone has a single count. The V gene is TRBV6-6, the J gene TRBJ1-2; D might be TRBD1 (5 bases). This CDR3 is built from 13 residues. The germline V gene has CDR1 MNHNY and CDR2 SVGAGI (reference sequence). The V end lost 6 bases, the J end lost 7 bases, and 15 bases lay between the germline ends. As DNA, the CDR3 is TGTGCCAGCAGCTGGGACGGCCTGTCTGGCTACACCTTC. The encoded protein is CASSWDGLSGYTF.

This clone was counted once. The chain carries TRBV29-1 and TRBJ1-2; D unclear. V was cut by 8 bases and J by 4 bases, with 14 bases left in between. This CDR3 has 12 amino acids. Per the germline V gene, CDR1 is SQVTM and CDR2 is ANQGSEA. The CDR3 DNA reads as TGCAGCTCCCTAATACGGGGCTATGGCTACACCTTC. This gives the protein CSSLIRGYGYTF.

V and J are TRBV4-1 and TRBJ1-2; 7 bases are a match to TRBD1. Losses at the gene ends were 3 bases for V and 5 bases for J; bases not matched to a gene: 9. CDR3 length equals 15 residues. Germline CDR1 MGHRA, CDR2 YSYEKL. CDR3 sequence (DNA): TGCGCCAGCAGCCAGGGGACAGCGGGGGGATATGGCTACACCTTC. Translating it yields CASSQGTAGGYGYTF.

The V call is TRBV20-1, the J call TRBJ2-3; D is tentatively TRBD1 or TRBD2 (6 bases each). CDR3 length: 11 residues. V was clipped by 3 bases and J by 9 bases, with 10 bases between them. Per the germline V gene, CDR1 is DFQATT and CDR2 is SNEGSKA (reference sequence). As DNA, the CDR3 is TGCAGTGCTAGCTGGGGGGCAACGCAGTATTTT. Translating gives CSASWGATQYF.

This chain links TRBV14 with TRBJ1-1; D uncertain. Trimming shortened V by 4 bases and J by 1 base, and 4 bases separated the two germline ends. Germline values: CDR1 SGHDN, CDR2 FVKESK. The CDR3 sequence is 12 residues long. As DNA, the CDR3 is TGTGCCAGCAGCCGAGGGAACACTGAAGCTTTCTTT. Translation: CASSRGNTEAFF.